This T cell receptor (beta chain) was obtained from a study of cytomegalovirus exposure and HLA in healthy donors (dated by TCRdb to the late 2010s). About the investigation overall: According to a later analysis, the roughly 120 validation repertoires were produced on the same platform as the 600 to 850 repertoires of the first cohort. High-throughput TCR immunosequencing, statistical association of individual TCRs with disease status, and machine learning were combined to predict cytomegalovirus infection status. Besides the first cohort of 666 subjects, a separate validation cohort made up of 120 different subjects was used. The study was designed to test whether signatures of past pathogen exposure could be identified by cataloging public T cell receptors. Results and caveats for the whole study, not just this receptor: It was suggested by the authors that the approach could potentially be generalized to other disease states and immunological phenotypes. A later analysis lacked HLA typing for the validation cohort, so it scored co-occurrence in that cohort across all 110 or so repertoires. In vitro tests confirmed that three of the cytomegalovirus-associated TCR beta chains recognize cytomegalovirus antigens. Most TCR sequences were seen in very few donors, while some public TCRs were found in many individuals. Subsequent analysis determined that TCRs grouped into clusters in the first cohort also showed a tendency toward co-occurrence across the 120 or so validation repertoires, and approximately 93% of cluster scores exceeded 0. The classifier was reported to diagnose cytomegalovirus status with high specificity and sensitivity in both the original cohort and the validation cohort. The study listed 150 to 200 TCR beta chains as associated with cytomegalovirus.

Libraries were built with the immunoSEQ multiplex PCR assay. The original methods were these. A statistical classification framework was developed to diagnose cytomegalovirus status using the catalog of TCR beta chain sequences. Sourced from immuneACCESS, this table was stored by TCRdb with only in-frame sequences that have V and J called. A share of the clones is absent; for the studies checked, an unresolved V gene accounts for under half, and the remainder has no known explanation. The V and J calls and the clone size are those of that table, but D and trimming were determined from the DNA. The sample contains roughly 84,000 clones, just over 90% of them found a single time. The ten largest clones capture over 2% of the sample. Separate from the approximately 700-subject first cohort, the validation cohort of 95 to 150 subjects was the group to which the donors belonged. Including cysteine and phenylalanine, the CDR3 has 15 amino acids. The entry retains the CDR3 DNA only, 45 bases that are in frame from base 1. For CDR1 and CDR2, the germline V gene lists MNHNS and SASEGT. Trimming costs V 0 bases and J 1 base, and their ends lie 10 bases apart.

In regard to this clone: Its antigen is unknown. Base-call qualities are not available, and no considerably larger clone is one nucleotide away.

The V gene is TRBV6-1 and the J gene is TRBJ2-7, with TRBD1 tentatively as D gene (6 bases match). Sequencing was performed on PBMCs. This clonotype originated in a man younger than 45 in good health and CMV-seronegative. The nucleotide sequence is given as TGTGCCAGCAGTGAAGCGCTAGGACAGTCCTACGAGCAGTACTTC. Its translation is CASSEALGQSYEQYF.